This T cell receptor beta chain was sequenced for a study of blood T cell repertoires in COVID-19 (dated by TCRdb to 2020 to 2021). Study-wide context: Samples from collaborators originated in the United States, Italy and Spain and spanned both the acute and convalescent phases of COVID-19. The prospective study material was composed of cDNA or gDNA derived from T cells, B-cell-depleted T cells, or PBMCs. Subjects who had been exposed to COVID-19, were actively infected with it, or had recovered from it provided the deeply sampled blood TCRbeta repertoires that made up the dataset. Where available, HLA class I and class II types were taken from metadata supplied by the sample provider and were not determined by assay-based typing. The repertoires were released in a freely available public database intended as a resource for research on the immune response to SARS-CoV-2. The sample metadata nearly always contained a de-identified subject ID, COVID-19 status, age in years and sex. Samples came from the ongoing ImmuneRACE study (first 160 participants) plus 1,254 subjects from 6 global collaborators. Study-wide findings and limitations: The quantity of clinical and demographic metadata differed by source and by participant and was supplied without curation.

The germline V gene (reference sequence) gives CDR1 as LGHDT and CDR2 as YNNKEL. Relative to germline, V is missing 0 bases and J is missing 6 bases, with 11 bases of the junction outside any gene match. From the cysteine through the phenylalanine, the CDR3 covers 17 amino acids. Only the CDR3 DNA stays, 51 bases, in frame from base 1. To note about this clone: The antigen it recognizes is unknown. Base qualities are not at hand, and no much larger clone is one base apart.

The immunoSEQ Assay, a bias-controlled multiplex PCR, was used to amplify TCRbeta CDR3 regions from genomic DNA. Per the original workflow: The number of nucleated cells in each sample was estimated by amplification of reference gene primers within the assay. To quantify the absolute abundance of each unique TCRbeta CDR3 rearrangement, sequence reads were collapsed and filtered. For each sample, productive Simpson clonality was calculated by taking the square root of Simpson's diversity index across productive rearrangements. Held by TCRdb, this immuneACCESS table contains in-frame sequences only and omits some clones. Under half of the omission traces to an unresolved V gene where checked; the cause of the rest is unknown. The DNA gave D and trimming, while V, J and clone size come from that table. Across this sample there are about 84,000 clones, with about 95% seen only once. The ten largest account for roughly 4% of the sample.

Each collaborating institution followed its own protocols to collect whole blood in K2EDTA tubes. Collaborator samples were shipped for TCRbeta analysis as frozen whole blood, isolated PBMCs, or DNA extracted from either sample type. The source of this sequence is a human donor with active COVID-19. The donor label of this sample is uncertain. Recombination linked TRBV3-1 (or the pseudogene TRBV3-2) to TRBJ2-1, with TRBD2 identical over 7 junction bases. The sample comprised peripheral blood. The CDR3 region: CASSQEFRGVPLNEQFF. In nucleotide form, the sequence is TGTGCCAGCAGCCAAGAATTCCGGGGGGTCCCCCTCAATGAGCAGTTCTTC.